This T cell receptor beta chain was sequenced during a study of post-analysis software for immune sequencing data. Looking at the study overall: Both relapsing-remitting and secondary progressive multiple sclerosis featured among the disease courses, as did progressive-relapsing multiple sclerosis. Study outcomes and limitations: TRBV5-6, TRBV5-1 and TRBV20-1 were among a few TRBV segments more frequent in patients than controls. Controls had significantly higher normalized Chao1 diversity than multiple sclerosis patients. Samples made in the same batch grouped tightly together by F measure.

Germline CDR1 reads SEHNR; CDR2 reads FQNEAQ (reference sequence). The junction had 8 bases not matched to a gene; V was cut back by 5 bases and J by 5 bases. CDR3 length: 14 residues. Unique-molecular-identifier-tagged TCR beta cDNA libraries were used. The authors obtained approximately 540,000 cDNA molecules from approximately 1 to 10 million T cells. One entry per CDR3 protein results from TCRdb running MiXCR on the PCR reads. The data contain 170,000 or so distinct CDR3 sequences, over 25% of them singletons. This clonotype was picked up a small number of times. Its specificity is unknown. Sequences were obtained from blood. The clonotype comes from a girl aged 10-17 years with multiple sclerosis. V is TRBV7-9 and J is TRBJ2-5; TRBD1 matches 7 bases. CDR3 amino acids: CASSPTGDGETQYF. The CDR3 DNA reads as TGTGCCAGCAGCCCAACAGGGGACGGGGAGACCCAGTACTTC.